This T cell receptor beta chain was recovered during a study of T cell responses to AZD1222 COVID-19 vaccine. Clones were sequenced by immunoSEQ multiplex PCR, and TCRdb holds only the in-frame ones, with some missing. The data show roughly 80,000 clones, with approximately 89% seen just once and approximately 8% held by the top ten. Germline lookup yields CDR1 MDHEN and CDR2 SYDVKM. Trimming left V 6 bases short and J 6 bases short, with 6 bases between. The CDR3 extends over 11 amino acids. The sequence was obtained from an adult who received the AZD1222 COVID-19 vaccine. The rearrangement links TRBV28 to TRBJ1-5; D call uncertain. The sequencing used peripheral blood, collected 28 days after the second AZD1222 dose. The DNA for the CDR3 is TGTGCCAGCAGGGGAGGTCAGCCCCAGCATTTT. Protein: CASRGGQPQHF.